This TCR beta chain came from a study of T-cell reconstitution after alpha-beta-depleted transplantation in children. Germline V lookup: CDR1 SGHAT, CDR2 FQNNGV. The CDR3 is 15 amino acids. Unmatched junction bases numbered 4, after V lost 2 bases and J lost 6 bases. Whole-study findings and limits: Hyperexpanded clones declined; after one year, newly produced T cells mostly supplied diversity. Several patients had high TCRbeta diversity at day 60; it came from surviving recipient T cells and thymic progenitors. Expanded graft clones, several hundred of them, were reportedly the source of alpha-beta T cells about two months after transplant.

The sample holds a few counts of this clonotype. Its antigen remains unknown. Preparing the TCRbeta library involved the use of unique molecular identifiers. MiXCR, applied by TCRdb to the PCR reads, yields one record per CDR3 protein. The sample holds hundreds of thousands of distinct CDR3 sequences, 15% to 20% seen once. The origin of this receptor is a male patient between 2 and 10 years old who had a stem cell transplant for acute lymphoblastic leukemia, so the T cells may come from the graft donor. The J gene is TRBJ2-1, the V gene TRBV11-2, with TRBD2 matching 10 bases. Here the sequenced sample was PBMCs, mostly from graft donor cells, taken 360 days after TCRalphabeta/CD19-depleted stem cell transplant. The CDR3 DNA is TGTGCCAGCAGCTTATTACTAGCGGGACCCAATGAGCAGTTCTTC. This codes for CASSLLLAGPNEQFF.